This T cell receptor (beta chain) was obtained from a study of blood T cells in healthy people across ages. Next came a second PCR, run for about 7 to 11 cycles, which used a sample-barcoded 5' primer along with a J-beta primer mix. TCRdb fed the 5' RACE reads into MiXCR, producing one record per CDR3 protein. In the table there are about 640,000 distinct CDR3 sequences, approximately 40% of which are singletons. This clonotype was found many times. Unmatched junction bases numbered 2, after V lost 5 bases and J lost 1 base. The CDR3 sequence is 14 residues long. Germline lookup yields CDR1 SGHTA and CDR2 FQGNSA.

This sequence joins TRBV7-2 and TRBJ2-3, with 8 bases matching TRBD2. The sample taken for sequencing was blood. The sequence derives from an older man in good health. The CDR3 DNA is TGTGCCAGCAGCCGAGCGGGAGGCACAGATACGCAGTATTTT. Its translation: CASSRAGGTDTQYF.